This T cell receptor (beta chain) was sequenced in a study of T cells after yellow fever vaccination. Study results and limitations: Although the secondary response was weaker, it peaked faster, at day 5 versus 15. From the bulk population, abundant clonotypes could contaminate and appear within FACS-sorted repertoires.

This clonotype appeared a few times. As yet, its antigen is unknown. 5'RACE template switching added a universal primer site and UMIs to TCR cDNA. TCRdb ran MiXCR on the 5' RACE reads and lists one entry per CDR3 protein. The sample includes fewer than 450,000 distinct CDR3 sequences, 7% to 9% of them seen just once. This TCR derives from a man aged 18 to 29 who received the YFV17D yellow fever vaccine. This specimen consisted of PBMCs, obtained about 49 days after the first yellow fever vaccination.

The CDR3 DNA is TGTGCCAGCAGCTTAGGCTGGGGACAGGACACTGAAGCTTTCTTT. Protein product: CASSLGWGQDTEAFF. The gene calls are TRBV7-9 and TRBJ1-1; 8 bases fit TRBD1. V gave up 1 base and J gave up 3 bases; unmatched junction bases: 4. CDR1 and CDR2 from the germline V gene are SEHNR and FQNEAQ (reference sequence). The CDR3 spans 15 residues.